The text below deals with one T cell receptor (beta chain). The antigen remains undetermined. The sample originates from a study of OX40 agonist ivuxolimab in advanced cancers. Whole-study results and caveats: Among the nonresponders, some also had low normalized T-cell clonal expansion.

V shed 1 base and J shed 5 bases, with 12 bases lying between them. The CDR3 totals 14 residues. The germline CDR1 and CDR2 sequences are SGHAT and FQNNGV. Researchers took blood at baseline, on cycle 4 day 1, and on cycle 7 day 1. Profiling relied on immunoSEQ multiplex PCR, and the TCRdb table lists in-frame clones only, not all of them. The sample comprises tens of thousands of clones, around 90% of which are singletons, and roughly 18% rests with the top ten. The clonotype comes from an adult with an advanced solid tumor such as melanoma, head and neck, liver or kidney cancer. This rearrangement joins TRBV11-2 to TRBJ2-7; D is unresolved. The source material was CD4+ or CD8+ T cells sorted from blood, sampled in a trial of the OX40 agonist ivuxolimab. In DNA, the CDR3 is TGTGCCAGCAGCTTAGTTGGCAGAATCCACGAGCAGTACTTC. Its protein product is CASSLVGRIHEQYF.